The present TCR beta chain was sequenced within a study of blood T cell repertoires in COVID-19. The overall study: From the United States, Italy and Spain came samples of acute and convalescent COVID-19. The analysed material was cDNA or gDNA that came from T cells, B-cell-depleted T cells, or PBMCs.

Original analysis: Amplified reference gene primers provided the basis for estimating nucleated cell counts. The data were produced by immunoSEQ multiplex PCR, yet TCRdb's version contains in-frame clones alone and is incomplete. V and J calls and clone size come straight from that table; D and trimming were deduced from the DNA. The table includes some 120,000 clones, around 85% detected once. This CDR3 has 20 residues. CDR1 and CDR2 (germline): SGHRS, YFSETQ. V lost 4 bases, J lost 9 bases, and 25 bases stayed unmatched. This sequence originates from a human donor in a cohort sampled during active COVID-19. The chain recombines TRBV5-1 with TRBJ2-1, with 10 bases matching TRBD2. Sequenced input: peripheral blood. The CDR3: CASSAGGVLAGSSLKGEQFF. CDR3 coding DNA: TGCGCCAGCAGCGCGGGGGGTGTACTAGCGGGGTCATCTCTCAAGGGTGAGCAGTTCTTC.